The TCR beta chain described here comes from a study of blood T cell repertoires in COVID-19. Overall study context: Sources were T cells, B-cell-depleted T cells, or PBMCs; the material itself was cDNA or gDNA.

Under the authors' procedure: How many nucleated cells were present was estimated from reference gene primer amplification. Some clones are missing from TCRdb's copy, which holds only in-frame ones; the method was immunoSEQ multiplex PCR. V, J and clone size are taken as reported in that table, and D and trimming were inferred from the DNA itself. Among about 98,000 clones listed, about 81% were seen once. V trimming: 2 bases; J trimming: 8 bases; junction bases outside the gene matches: 10. CDR1 is SGHNT, CDR2 YENEEA, per germline. The CDR3 is 16 residues long. Sequencing used peripheral blood. This sequence was found in a man in his 70s with acute or convalescent COVID-19. This rearrangement joins TRBV11-3 to TRBJ2-1; 9 bases align to TRBD1. The CDR3 sequence: CASSLNTGGGKDEQFF. CDR3 nucleotides: TGTGCCAGCAGCTTAAATACAGGGGGCGGAAAGGATGAGCAGTTCTTC. The full variable domain, rest sourced from reference TRBV11-3 and TRBJ2-1, is EAGVVQSPRYKIIEKKQPVAFWCNPISGHNTLYWYLQNLGQGPELLIRYENEEAVDDSQLPKDRFSAERLKGVDSTLKIQPAELGDSAVYLCASSLNTGGGKDEQFFGPGTRLTVL.